The rows below give T cell receptor beta chains drawn from one sample of a study of T cell repertoires in ileal Crohn's disease. Measured with immunoSEQ multiplex PCR; TCRdb has only the in-frame clones, and not every one. This table holds thousands of clones, 74% found once. Sequenced sample: CD8+ T cells from ileum. These receptors came from an adult with Crohn's disease. Some clones in this sample may be carry-over from other donors' samples. Each CDR3 is given with its conserved first and last residue. Each record gives: clone size, V gene, D gene, J gene, CDR3 DNA, CDR3 protein. A D gene is named only where the DNA matches it firmly. Only part of the rows carry a size: once, few, many, or a class if the clone is expanded.

-	TRBV10-3	TRBD1	TRBJ2-7	TGTGCCATCCGGGGGACAGGGCCCAGGGAAGCCTACGAGCAGTACTTC	CAIRGTGPREAYEQYF
medium-sized	TRBV27	TRBD1	TRBJ1-1	TGTGCCAGCAGCCTAAGGGGGACAGGGAACACTGAAGCTTTCTTT	CASSLRGTGNTEAFF
few	TRBV4-2	TRBD2	TRBJ2-2	TGTGCCAGCAGCCTGAATTGGATACCCCAAATAGGGGCGGGAGAGCCCGGGGAGCTGTTTTTT	CASSLNWIPQIGAGEPGELFF
-	TRBV4-3	-	TRBJ2-1	TGCGCCAGCAGCCACCGGGGCTCCTACAATGAGCAGTTCTTC	CASSHRGSYNEQFF
-	TRBV6-6	-	TRBJ1-1	TGTGCCAGCAGTTCTATCACTGAAGCTTTCTTT	CASSSITEAFF
-	TRBV7-8	-	TRBJ2-1	TGTGCCAGCAGCCCCCTTGGGACACTCAACAATGAGCAGTTCTTC	CASSPLGTLNNEQFF
-	TRBV7-9	-	TRBJ2-7	TGTGCCAGCAGCTTTAGCGGATACGAGCAGTACTTC	CASSFSGYEQYF
-	TRBV5-6	-	TRBJ1-1	TGTGCCAGCAGCTGGGGGGACACTGAAGCTTTCTTT	CASSWGDTEAFF
-	TRBV28	TRBD2	TRBJ2-1	TGTGCCAGCAGTTTACGCGGGAGATCTCCCAATGAGCAGTTCTTC	CASSLRGRSPNEQFF
-	TRBV29-1	TRBD2	TRBJ2-7	TGCAGCGTTTGGGGGCTTCAACTAGCGGGAGGTGGGGAGCAGTACTTC	CSVWGLQLAGGGEQYF
-	TRBV14	-	TRBJ2-1	TGTGCCAGCAGCCAAGGGACTTCCCAGGCGCTCAATGAGCAGTTCTTC	CASSQGTSQALNEQFF
few	TRBV11-2	-	TRBJ2-1	TGTGCCAGCAACGACGGGCGGGGCCCCTACAATGAGCAGTTCTTC	CASNDGRGPYNEQFF
few	TRBV6-4	-	TRBJ2-3	TGTGCCAGCAGTGACAAACCTAGCCCTTCCCCAGATACGCAGTATTTT	CASSDKPSPSPDTQYF
-	TRBV7-3	-	TRBJ2-1	TGTGCCAGCAGCCGCTTCGGGGGCAATGAGCAGTTCTTC	CASSRFGGNEQFF
-	TRBV7-9	TRBD1	TRBJ1-1	TGTGCCAGCAGCTTCGAGGGACAGCGGGACACTGAAGCTTTCTTT	CASSFEGQRDTEAFF
-	TRBV5-6	TRBD2	TRBJ2-5	TGTGCCAGCACCCAGACTAGCGCGGTGACCCAGTACTTC	CASTQTSAVTQYF
-	TRBV7-9	-	TRBJ1-1	TGTGCCAGCAACACATCACCGGGACAAGGCTTTAAAATGAACACTGAAGCTTTCTTT	CASNTSPGQGFKMNTEAFF
-	TRBV2	TRBD1	TRBJ2-3	TGTGCCAGCAGGGGGACAGGTAGCACAGATACGCAGTATTTT	CASRGTGSTDTQYF
few	TRBV9	TRBD1	TRBJ2-1	TGTGCCAGCAGCGAGCGGCCGGACAGGGGATATAACAATGAGCAGTTCTTC	CASSERPDRGYNNEQFF
few	TRBV19	-	TRBJ1-2	TGTGCCAGTAGTATGGCGGGACGGAGTGGCTACACCTTC	CASSMAGRSGYTF
-	TRBV30	-	TRBJ2-7	TGTGCCTGGAGTGTACAGAACACTGAGGGCCACGAGCAGTACTTC	CAWSVQNTEGHEQYF
-	TRBV29-1	-	TRBJ1-2	TGCAGCGCTGAGAACGGTATCAATGGCTACACCTTC	CSAENGINGYTF
-	TRBV18	TRBD2	TRBJ2-1	TGTGCCAGCTCACCAAGTTGGCGGGAGCTGGACGAGCAGTTCTTC	CASSPSWRELDEQFF
-	TRBV11-1	-	TRBJ1-4	TGTGCCAGCAGCTTCTACCTGAGCCCCAGGGAAGATGAAAAACTGTTTTTT	CASSFYLSPREDEKLFF
-	TRBV18	TRBD1	TRBJ1-1	TGTGCCAGCTCACTGACCGGGACAGGGGAGGCACTGAACACTGAAGCTTTCTTT	CASSLTGTGEALNTEAFF
-	TRBV30	TRBD2	TRBJ2-7	TGTGCCTGGAGTGTAGGGGCGGGGGTCTACGAGCAGTACTTC	CAWSVGAGVYEQYF
medium-sized	TRBV2	-	TRBJ1-1	TGTGCCAGCAGTGAAGCAGTGGGGACTCCCGAAGCTTTCTTT	CASSEAVGTPEAFF
-	TRBV6-1	-	TRBJ1-3	TGTGCCAGCAGTGAAGACCCCGGGGGGCCGGTATCTGGAAACACCATATATTTT	CASSEDPGGPVSGNTIYF
-	TRBV11-2	TRBD1	TRBJ1-2	TGTGCCAGCAGCCCCGGGACAGGTTCCGCCTACACCTTC	CASSPGTGSAYTF
-	TRBV29-1	-	TRBJ2-7	TGCAGCGCCGTTCCGGGTTCCTCCTACGAGCAGTACTTC	CSAVPGSSYEQYF
-	TRBV6-8	-	TRBJ2-3	TGTGCCAGCAGTTACCAAGGACATACCACAGATACGCAGTATTTT	CASSYQGHTTDTQYF
-	TRBV7-6	-	TRBJ2-2	TGTGCCAGCAGCTTAGAGTCCCAGGGATGGACCGGGGAGCTGTTTTTT	CASSLESQGWTGELFF
-	TRBV4-3	TRBD2	TRBJ2-1	TGCGCCAGCAGCCATACGGGACTAGCGGGGAATGAGCAGTTCTTC	CASSHTGLAGNEQFF
-	TRBV28	TRBD2	TRBJ2-3	TGTGCCAGCAGTCTCACCTCTACGGGGACTAGCGGGAGACTGGGCACAGATACGCAGTATTTT	CASSLTSTGTSGRLGTDTQYF
-	TRBV4-3	TRBD1	TRBJ2-3	TGCGCCAGCAGCCAAGATCGAGAATGGACAGGGGGATCTGAGACGCAGTATTTT	CASSQDREWTGGSETQYF
-	TRBV14	-	TRBJ2-5	TGTGCCAGCAGCCAAGACCAACAGGGCCAGAGGCAAGAGACCCAGTACTTC	CASSQDQQGQRQETQYF
-	TRBV30	TRBD2	TRBJ2-7	TGTGCCTGGAGTAGCAGGGCTAGCGGGAGGGGGGACGAGCAGTACTTC	CAWSSRASGRGDEQYF
-	TRBV7-9	-	TRBJ1-1	TGTGCCAGCAGATTCGGGGGTCCTAACACTGAAGCTTTCTTT	CASRFGGPNTEAFF
large	TRBV7-8	TRBD2	TRBJ2-7	TGTGCCAGCAGCCCCGGGACTACAGCTTACGAGCAGTACTTC	CASSPGTTAYEQYF
-	TRBV10-3	-	TRBJ1-1	TGTGCCATCAGTTCGACAGTGAACACTGAAGCTTTCTTT	CAISSTVNTEAFF
-	TRBV29-1	-	TRBJ1-1	TGCAGCGTCATCAGGCTGCCATCGAACACTGAAGCTTTCTTT	CSVIRLPSNTEAFF
-	TRBV7-2	-	TRBJ2-5	TGTGCCAGCAGGATAACGGGGGTCCAAGAGACCCAGTACTTC	CASRITGVQETQYF
large	TRBV28	-	TRBJ2-5	TGTGCCAGCAGTCTCGAGAAGGCTAGATCCAACCAAGAGACCCAGTACTTC	CASSLEKARSNQETQYF
-	TRBV6-5	TRBD1	TRBJ1-2	TGTGCCAGCAGTGGACAGGGGGCGATGGACTATGGCTACACCTTC	CASSGQGAMDYGYTF
-	TRBV21-1	-	TRBJ1-2	TGTGCCAGCAGCCAAATGACTGGGGGCTACACCTTC	CASSQMTGGYTF
-	TRBV4-3	TRBD2	TRBJ2-7	TGCGCCAGCAGCCAAGACCTAGCGGGGGCCTACGAGCAGTACTTC	CASSQDLAGAYEQYF
few	TRBV13	-	TRBJ2-5	TGTGCCAGCAGCTCCCGGACAGGGAGGGGGCAAGAGACCCAGTACTTC	CASSSRTGRGQETQYF
-	TRBV4-3	-	TRBJ1-6	TGCGCCAGTCGACAGGATAATTCACCCCTCCACTTT	CASRQDNSPLHF
-	TRBV7-9	-	TRBJ2-5	TGTGCCAGCGCCCACAGATCCCAAGAGACCCAGTACTTC	CASAHRSQETQYF
-	TRBV29-1	-	TRBJ2-7	TGCAGCGCAAAACGGGGTGGGAGCTCCTACGAGCAGTACTTC	CSAKRGGSSYEQYF
-	TRBV5-6	-	TRBJ2-7	TGTGCCAGCAGCTCCGACTACGGCGAGCAGTACTTC	CASSSDYGEQYF
-	TRBV27	TRBD2	TRBJ2-7	TGTGCCAGCAGTTTAGGGTCTAGCGGAACCTACGAGCAGTACTTC	CASSLGSSGTYEQYF
once	TRBV4-1	TRBD2	TRBJ2-7	TGCGCCAGCAGCCAAGTTAAGGGGGGAACTAGCGGTAGTAACGAGCAGTACTTC	CASSQVKGGTSGSNEQYF
-	TRBV4-1	-	TRBJ1-2	TGCGCCAGCAGCCACGAAGGGGACTATGGCTACACCTTC	CASSHEGDYGYTF
-	TRBV11-2	TRBD2	TRBJ2-3	TGTGCCAGCACCCTAGCGGGAGGCACAGATACGCAGTATTTT	CASTLAGGTDTQYF
-	TRBV4-3	TRBD2	TRBJ2-1	TGCGCCAGCAGCCAAGGGACTAGCGGATACAATGAGCAGTTCTTC	CASSQGTSGYNEQFF
-	TRBV5-6	-	TRBJ1-5	TGTGCCAGCAGCTTGTGGGGGGGCGGCCAGCCCCAGCATTTT	CASSLWGGGQPQHF